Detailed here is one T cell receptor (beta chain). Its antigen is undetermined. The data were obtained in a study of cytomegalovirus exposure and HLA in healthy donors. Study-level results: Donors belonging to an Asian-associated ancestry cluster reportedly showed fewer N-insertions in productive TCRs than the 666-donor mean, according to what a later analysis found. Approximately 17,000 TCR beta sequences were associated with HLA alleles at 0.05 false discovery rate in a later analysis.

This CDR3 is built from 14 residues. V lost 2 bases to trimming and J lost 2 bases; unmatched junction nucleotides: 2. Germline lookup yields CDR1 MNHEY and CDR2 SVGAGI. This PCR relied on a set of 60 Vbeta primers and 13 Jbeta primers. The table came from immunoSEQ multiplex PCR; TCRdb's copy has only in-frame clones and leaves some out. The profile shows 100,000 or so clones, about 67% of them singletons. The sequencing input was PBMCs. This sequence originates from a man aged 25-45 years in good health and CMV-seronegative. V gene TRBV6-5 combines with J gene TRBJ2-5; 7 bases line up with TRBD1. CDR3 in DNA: TGTGCCAGCAGTTACGCCAGGGGGCAAGAGACCCAGTACTTC. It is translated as CASSYARGQETQYF.